This T cell receptor beta chain was recovered during a study of T cell changes during pregnancy in multiple sclerosis. CDR1 is MDHEN, CDR2 SYDVKM, per germline. The V segment lost 5 bases and the J segment 6 bases; nucleotides outside the gene matches: 7. This CDR3 region has 15 residues. The assay was immunoSEQ multiplex PCR, and TCRdb's table has in-frame clones only and misses some. The sample shows over 70,000 clones, 85% to 95% of them seen only once. This sequence joins TRBV28 and TRBJ2-2; 9 nucleotides match TRBD1. The sequence was obtained from a female donor in good health, enrolled as a control in a pregnancy study. The sequenced sample was peripheral blood, obtained in the first trimester of pregnancy. CDR3 region: CASSPRTGDAGELFF. DNA for the CDR3: TGTGCCAGCAGTCCCCGGACAGGGGACGCCGGGGAGCTGTTTTTT. Filled out from reference TRBV28 and TRBJ2-2, the complete variable domain reads DVKVTQSSRYLVKRTGEKVFLECVQDMDHENMFWYRQDPGLGLRLIYFSYDVKMKEKGDIPEGYSVSREKKERFSLILESASTNQTSMYLCASSPRTGDAGELFFGEGSRLTVL.